This TCR beta chain was retrieved from a study of beta chain features in type 1 diabetes. Only a few counts were recorded for this clone. The antigen remains undetermined. This CDR3 is 15 amino acids long. Germline V lookup: CDR1 LGHNA, CDR2 YNFKEQ. Trimming removed 4 bases from V and 2 bases from J, with 9 bases in between. Study-level results: The influence of HLA type on TCRB rearrangement stayed undetermined. Lower insertion and higher deletion counts appeared at VDJ junctions in type 1 diabetes patients. Moderately but significantly shorter TCRB CDR3s were found in Type 1 diabetes patients in all four CD4+ subsets.

TCRB transcripts that were expressed got sequenced, as all of the isolated RNA had been reverse transcribed. Only in-frame clones appear in the TCRdb table, and some are missing; sequencing was by immunoSEQ multiplex PCR. The repertoire has some 270,000 clones, about 7.8% of them found once; the top ten carry over 0.8%. A heparinised blood draw that averaged about 120 mL was obtained once from each donor. The receptor comes from a woman aged 18 to 35 in good health. The source material was central memory CD4+ T cells from blood. This rearrangement joins TRBV4-2 to TRBJ2-6; no reliable D call. This chain's CDR3 is CASSPGPAGANVLTF. The DNA of the CDR3 is TGTGCCAGCAGCCCGGGCCCGGCTGGGGCCAACGTCCTGACTTTC.